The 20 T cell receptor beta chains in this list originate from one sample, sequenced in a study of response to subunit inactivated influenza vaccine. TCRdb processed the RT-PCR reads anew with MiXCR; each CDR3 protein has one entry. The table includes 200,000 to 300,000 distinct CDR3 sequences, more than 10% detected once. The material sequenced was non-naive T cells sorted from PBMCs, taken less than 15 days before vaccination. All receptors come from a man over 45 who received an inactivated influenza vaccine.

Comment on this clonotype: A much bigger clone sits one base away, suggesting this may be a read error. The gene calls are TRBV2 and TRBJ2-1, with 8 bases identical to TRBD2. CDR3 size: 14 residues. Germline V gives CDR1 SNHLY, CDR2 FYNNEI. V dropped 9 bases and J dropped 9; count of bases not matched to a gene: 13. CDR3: CARRSERGSAEQFF. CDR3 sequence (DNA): TGTGCCAGAAGGAGCGAGCGGGGGTCGGCTGAGCAGTTCTTC.

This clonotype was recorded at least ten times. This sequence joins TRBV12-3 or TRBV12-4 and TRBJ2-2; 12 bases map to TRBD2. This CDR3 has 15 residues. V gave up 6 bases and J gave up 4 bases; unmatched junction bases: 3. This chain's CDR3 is CASRPGLAGTGELFF. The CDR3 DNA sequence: TGTGCCAGCAGACCGGGACTAGCGGGCACCGGGGAGCTGTTTTTT.

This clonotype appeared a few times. The CDR3 spells CASSLQVGGNTIYF. CDR3 bases: TGTGCCAGCAGCTTACAGGTCGGCGGAAACACCATATATTTT. The chain recombines TRBV7-9 with TRBJ1-3; D is unresolved. The CDR3 extends over 14 amino acids. The V and J ends lost 2 bases and 4 bases respectively, with 9 bases between them. Germline CDR1 SEHNR, CDR2 FQNEAQ (reference sequence).

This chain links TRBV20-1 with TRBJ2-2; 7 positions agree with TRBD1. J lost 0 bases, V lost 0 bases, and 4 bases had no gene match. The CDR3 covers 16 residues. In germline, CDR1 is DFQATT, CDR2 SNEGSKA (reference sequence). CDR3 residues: CSARDLGQSNTGELFF. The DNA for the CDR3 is TGCAGTGCTAGAGATCTGGGACAGTCGAACACCGGGGAGCTGTTTTTT.

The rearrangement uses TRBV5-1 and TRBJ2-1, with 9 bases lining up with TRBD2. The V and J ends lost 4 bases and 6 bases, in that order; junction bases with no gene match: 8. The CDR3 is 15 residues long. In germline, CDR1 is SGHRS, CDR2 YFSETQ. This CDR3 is CASSESGGWFNEQFF. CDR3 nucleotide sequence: TGCGCCAGCAGCGAGAGCGGGGGGTGGTTCAATGAGCAGTTCTTC.

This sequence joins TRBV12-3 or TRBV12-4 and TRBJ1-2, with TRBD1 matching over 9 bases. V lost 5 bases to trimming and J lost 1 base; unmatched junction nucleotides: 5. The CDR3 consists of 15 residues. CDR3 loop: CASSAAGQGNYGYTF. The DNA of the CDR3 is TGTGCCAGCAGTGCCGCGGGACAGGGTAACTATGGCTACACCTTC.

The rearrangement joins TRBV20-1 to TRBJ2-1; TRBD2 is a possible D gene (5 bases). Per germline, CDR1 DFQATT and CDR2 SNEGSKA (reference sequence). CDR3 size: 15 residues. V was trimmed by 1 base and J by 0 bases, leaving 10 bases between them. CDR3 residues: CSARAPGVSYNEQFF. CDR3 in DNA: TGCAGTGCTAGAGCGCCCGGGGTCTCCTACAATGAGCAGTTCTTC.

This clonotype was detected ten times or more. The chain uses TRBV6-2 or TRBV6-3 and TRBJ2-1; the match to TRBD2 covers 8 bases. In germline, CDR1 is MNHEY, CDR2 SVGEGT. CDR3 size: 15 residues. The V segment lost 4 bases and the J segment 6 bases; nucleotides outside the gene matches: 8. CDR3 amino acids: CASSSIRTSSNEQFF. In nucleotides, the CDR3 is TGTGCCAGCAGTTCAATTCGGACTAGCAGCAATGAGCAGTTCTTC.

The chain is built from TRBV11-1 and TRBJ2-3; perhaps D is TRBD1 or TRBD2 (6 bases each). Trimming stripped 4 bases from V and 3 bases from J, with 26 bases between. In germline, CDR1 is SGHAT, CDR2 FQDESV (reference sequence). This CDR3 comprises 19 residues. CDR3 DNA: TGTGCCAGCAGCTCTACCTATTCGAGGGGCAGGGGAGGTACAGATACGCAGTATTTT. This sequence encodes CASSSTYSRGRGGTDTQYF.

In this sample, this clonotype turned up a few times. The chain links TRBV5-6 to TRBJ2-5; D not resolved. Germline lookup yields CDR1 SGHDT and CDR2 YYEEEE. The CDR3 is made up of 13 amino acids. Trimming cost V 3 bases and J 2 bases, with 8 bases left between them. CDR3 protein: CASSSKAQETQYF. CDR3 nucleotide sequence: TGTGCCAGCAGCTCAAAGGCTCAAGAGACCCAGTACTTC.

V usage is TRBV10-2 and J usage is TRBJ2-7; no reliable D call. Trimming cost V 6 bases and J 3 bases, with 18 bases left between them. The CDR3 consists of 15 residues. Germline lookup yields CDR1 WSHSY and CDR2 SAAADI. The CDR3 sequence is CASRAGATPGYEQYF. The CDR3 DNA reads TGCGCCAGCAGAGCCGGTGCGACGCCGGGCTACGAGCAGTACTTC.

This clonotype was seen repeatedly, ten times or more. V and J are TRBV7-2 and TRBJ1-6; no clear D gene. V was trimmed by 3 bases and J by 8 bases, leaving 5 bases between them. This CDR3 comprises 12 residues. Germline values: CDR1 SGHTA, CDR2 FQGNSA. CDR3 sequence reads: CASSFRDSPLHF. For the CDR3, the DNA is TGTGCCAGCAGCTTTCGTGATTCACCCCTCCACTTT.

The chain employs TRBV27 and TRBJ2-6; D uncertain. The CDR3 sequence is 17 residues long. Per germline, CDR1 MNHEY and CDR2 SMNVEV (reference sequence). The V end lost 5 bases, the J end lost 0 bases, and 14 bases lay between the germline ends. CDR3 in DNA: TGTGCCAGCAGTCCACTCATAGGTAGCTCTGGGGCCAACGTCCTGACTTTC. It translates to CASSPLIGSSGANVLTF.

In nucleotides, the CDR3 is TGTGCCAGTGGATCCGGGACTAGTCTTGAGCAGTTCTTC. Residues: CASGSGTSLEQFF. The chain has TRBV9 and TRBJ2-1, with 8 bases that match TRBD2. Trimming cost V 8 bases and J 9 bases; bases outside gene matches: 10. This CDR3 region has 13 residues. Germline assignment: CDR1 SGDLS and CDR2 YYNGEE.

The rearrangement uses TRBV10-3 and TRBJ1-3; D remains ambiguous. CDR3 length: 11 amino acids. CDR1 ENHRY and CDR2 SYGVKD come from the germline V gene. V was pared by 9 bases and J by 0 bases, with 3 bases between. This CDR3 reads CAMSSGNTIYF. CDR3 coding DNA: TGTGCCATGAGCTCTGGAAACACCATATATTTT.

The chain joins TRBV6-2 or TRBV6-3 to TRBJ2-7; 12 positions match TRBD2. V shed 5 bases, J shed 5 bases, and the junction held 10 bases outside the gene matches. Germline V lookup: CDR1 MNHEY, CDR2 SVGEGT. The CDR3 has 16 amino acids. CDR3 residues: CASSRSTSGSSHEQYF. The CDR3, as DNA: TGTGCCAGCAGTCGCTCGACTAGCGGGAGTTCCCACGAGCAGTACTTC.

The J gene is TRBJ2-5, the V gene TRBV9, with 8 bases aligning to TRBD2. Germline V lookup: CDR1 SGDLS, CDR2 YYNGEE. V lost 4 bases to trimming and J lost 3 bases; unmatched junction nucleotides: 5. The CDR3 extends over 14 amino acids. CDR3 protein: CASSPGLAEETQYF. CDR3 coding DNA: TGTGCCAGCAGCCCAGGACTAGCAGAAGAGACCCAGTACTTC.

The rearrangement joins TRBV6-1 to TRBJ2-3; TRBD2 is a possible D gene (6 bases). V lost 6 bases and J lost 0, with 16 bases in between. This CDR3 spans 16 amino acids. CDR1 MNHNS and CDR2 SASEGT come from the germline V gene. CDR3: CASRSTGLTSTDTQYF. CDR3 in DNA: TGTGCCAGCAGATCCACAGGACTAACTAGCACAGATACGCAGTATTTT.

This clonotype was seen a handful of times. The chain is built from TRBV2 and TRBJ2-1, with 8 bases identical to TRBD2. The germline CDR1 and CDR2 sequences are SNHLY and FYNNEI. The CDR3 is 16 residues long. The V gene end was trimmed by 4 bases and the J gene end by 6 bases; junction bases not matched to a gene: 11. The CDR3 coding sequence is TGTGCCAGCAGTGGTAAAACTAGCGGAAATACCAATGAGCAGTTCTTC. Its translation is CASSGKTSGNTNEQFF.

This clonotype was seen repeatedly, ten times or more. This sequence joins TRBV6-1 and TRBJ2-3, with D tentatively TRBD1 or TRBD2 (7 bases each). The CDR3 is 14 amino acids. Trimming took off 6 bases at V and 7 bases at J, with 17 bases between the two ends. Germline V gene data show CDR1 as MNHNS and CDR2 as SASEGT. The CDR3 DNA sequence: TGTGCCAGCAGACACAGGGGAGCGGGATATACGCAGTATTTT. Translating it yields CASRHRGAGYTQYF.